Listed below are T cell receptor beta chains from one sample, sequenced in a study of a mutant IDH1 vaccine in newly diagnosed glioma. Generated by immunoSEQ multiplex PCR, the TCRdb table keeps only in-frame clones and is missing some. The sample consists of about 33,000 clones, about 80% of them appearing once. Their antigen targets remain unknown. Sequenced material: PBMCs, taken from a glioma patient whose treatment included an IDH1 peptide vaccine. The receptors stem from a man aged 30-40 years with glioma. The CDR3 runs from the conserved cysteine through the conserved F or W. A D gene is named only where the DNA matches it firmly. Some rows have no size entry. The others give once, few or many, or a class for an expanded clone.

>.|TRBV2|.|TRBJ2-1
CASSGPEQFF
TGTGCCAGCAGTGGGCCTGAGCAGTTCTTC
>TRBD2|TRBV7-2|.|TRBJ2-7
CASSLRTSDYEQYF
TGTGCCAGCAGCTTAAGGACTAGCGACTACGAGCAGTACTTC
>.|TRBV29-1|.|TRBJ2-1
CSVDGGAVYNEQFF
TGCAGCGTGGATGGTGGGGCCGTCTACAATGAGCAGTTCTTC
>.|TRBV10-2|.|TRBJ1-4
CASSEVPGGGQSEKLFF
TGCGCCAGCAGTGAAGTCCCTGGTGGGGGTCAGAGTGAAAAACTGTTTTTT
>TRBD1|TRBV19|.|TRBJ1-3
CATGGQGASGNTIYF
TGTGCCACTGGGGGACAGGGGGCGTCCGGAAACACCATATATTTT
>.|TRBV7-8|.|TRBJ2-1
CASSITGTRGGNEQFF
TGTGCCAGCAGCATAACCGGGACCAGGGGCGGCAATGAGCAGTTCTTC
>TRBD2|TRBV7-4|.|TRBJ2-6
CASSPGLAGRSGANVLTF
TGTGCCAGCAGCCCGGGACTAGCGGGTAGATCTGGGGCCAACGTCCTGACTTTC
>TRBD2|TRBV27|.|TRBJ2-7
CASSLGTSGTYEQYF
TGTGCCAGCAGTTTGGGGACTAGCGGAACCTACGAGCAGTACTTC
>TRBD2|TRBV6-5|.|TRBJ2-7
CASSYSPRLAGYEQYF
TGTGCCAGCAGTTACTCCCCAAGACTAGCGGGTTACGAGCAGTACTTC
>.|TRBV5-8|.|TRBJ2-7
CASSTDRTYEQYF
TGTGCCAGCAGCACGGACAGAACCTACGAGCAGTACTTC
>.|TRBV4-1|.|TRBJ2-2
CASSLGRAGELFF
TGCGCCAGCAGCCTTGGACGAGCCGGGGAGCTGTTTTTT
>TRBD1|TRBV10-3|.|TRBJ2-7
CASFAGQGAEEQYF
TGTGCCTCCTTCGCGGGACAGGGGGCTGAAGAGCAGTACTTC
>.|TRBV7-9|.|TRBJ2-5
CASSPYLGTEGGEETQYF
TGTGCCAGCAGCCCTTACCTTGGGACAGAGGGGGGTGAAGAGACCCAGTACTTC
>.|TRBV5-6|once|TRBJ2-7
CASSLGDSSSEQYF
TGTGCCAGCAGCTTGGGTGACAGTTCCTCCGAGCAGTACTTC
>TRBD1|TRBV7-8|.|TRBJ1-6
CASSSTGREDSPLHF
TGTGCCAGCAGCTCGACAGGGCGGGAGGATTCACCCCTCCACTTT
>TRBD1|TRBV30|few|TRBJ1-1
CAWSKVRTGVKNTEAFF
TGTGCCTGGAGTAAGGTGCGGACAGGGGTGAAGAACACTGAAGCTTTCTTT
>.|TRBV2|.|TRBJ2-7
CASRLDRTYEQYF
TGTGCCAGCAGACTCGACCGGACCTACGAGCAGTACTTC
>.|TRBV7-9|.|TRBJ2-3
CASSSDSPSTDTQYF
TGTGCCAGCAGCTCGGACTCCCCTAGCACAGATACGCAGTATTTT
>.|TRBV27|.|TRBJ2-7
CASSSQGGLNYEQYF
TGTGCCAGCAGTTCCCAGGGTGGCCTCAACTACGAGCAGTACTTC
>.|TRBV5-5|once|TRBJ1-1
CASGSLNTEAFF
TGTGCCAGCGGCTCTTTGAACACTGAAGCTTTCTTT
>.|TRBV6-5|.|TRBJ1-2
CASTQTGYGYTF
TGTGCCAGCACCCAAACAGGGTATGGCTACACCTTC
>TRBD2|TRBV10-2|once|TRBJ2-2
CASSGSSGRSRGGELFF
TGCGCCAGCAGTGGATCTAGCGGGAGAAGTCGAGGCGGGGAGCTGTTTTTT
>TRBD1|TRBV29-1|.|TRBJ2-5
CSVEGQGQETQYF
TGCAGCGTTGAAGGACAGGGACAAGAGACCCAGTACTTC
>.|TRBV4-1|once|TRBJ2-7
CASSQVGYYEQYF
TGCGCCAGCAGCCAAGTAGGATACTACGAGCAGTACTTC
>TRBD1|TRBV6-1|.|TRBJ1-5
CASRDRVVGNQPQHF
TGTGCCAGCAGAGACAGGGTGGTGGGCAATCAGCCCCAGCATTTT
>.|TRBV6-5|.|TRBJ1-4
CASRLIFATNEKLFF
TGTGCCAGCAGACTTATTTTTGCAACTAATGAAAAACTGTTTTTT
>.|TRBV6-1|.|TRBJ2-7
CAISDGSYEQYF
TGTGCCATATCCGACGGGAGTTACGAGCAGTACTTC
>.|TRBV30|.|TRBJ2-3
CAWSVGGPAADTQYF
TGTGCCTGGAGTGTAGGGGGGCCCGCCGCAGATACGCAGTATTTT
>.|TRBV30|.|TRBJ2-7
CAWSVPGGKQYF
TGTGCCTGGAGTGTCCCAGGGGGGAAGCAGTACTTC
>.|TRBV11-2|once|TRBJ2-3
CASSPNRGDTQYF
TGTGCCAGCAGCCCGAACCGGGGAGATACGCAGTATTTT
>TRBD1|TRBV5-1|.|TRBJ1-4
CASSLGTGGPSTNEKLFF
TGCGCCAGCAGCTTGGGGACAGGGGGCCCCTCAACTAATGAAAAACTGTTTTTT
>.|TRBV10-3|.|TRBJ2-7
CAISDSDRTGLNEQYF
TGTGCCATCAGTGACAGTGACAGGACGGGTCTGAACGAGCAGTACTTC
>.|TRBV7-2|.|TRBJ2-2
CASSLMSIGATGELFF
TGTGCCAGCAGCTTAATGTCAATCGGAGCCACCGGGGAGCTGTTTTTT
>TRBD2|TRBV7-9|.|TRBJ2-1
CASSLGLAGGRNEQFF
TGTGCCAGCAGCTTAGGTTTGGCGGGAGGTCGGAATGAGCAGTTCTTC
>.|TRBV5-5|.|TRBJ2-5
CASSLNLPSAGARSETQYF
TGTGCCAGCAGTCTGAACCTACCCAGCGCGGGGGCCAGAAGCGAGACCCAGTACTTC
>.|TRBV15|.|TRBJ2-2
CATSLTGGGELFF
TGTGCCACCAGCCTAACCGGTGGCGGGGAGCTGTTTTTT
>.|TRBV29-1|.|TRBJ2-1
CSVEAGVEQFF
TGCAGCGTTGAAGCGGGGGTTGAGCAGTTCTTC
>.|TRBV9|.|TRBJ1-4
CASSAGGVQNEKLFF
TGTGCCAGCAGCGCTGGAGGGGTCCAGAATGAAAAACTGTTTTTT
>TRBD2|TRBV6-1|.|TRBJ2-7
CASSVSSGGTAKRYEQYF
TGTGCCAGCAGTGTTAGTAGCGGGGGAACCGCCAAAAGGTACGAGCAGTACTTC
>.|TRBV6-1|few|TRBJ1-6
CASSEAQGINSPLHF
TGTGCCAGCAGTGAAGCACAGGGAATTAATTCACCCCTCCACTTT
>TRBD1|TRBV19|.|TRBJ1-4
CASSIGQGAPEKLFF
TGTGCCAGTAGTATAGGCCAGGGGGCCCCAGAAAAACTGTTTTTT
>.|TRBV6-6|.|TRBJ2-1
CASIARQAHNEQFF
TGTGCCAGCATTGCCCGACAGGCCCACAATGAGCAGTTCTTC
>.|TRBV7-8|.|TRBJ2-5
CASSLANGRGLASETQYF
TGTGCCAGCAGCTTAGCGAATGGCCGGGGGCTAGCATCCGAGACCCAGTACTTC
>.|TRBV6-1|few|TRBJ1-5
CASSAGINQPQHF
TGTGCCAGCAGTGCAGGTATCAATCAGCCCCAGCATTTT
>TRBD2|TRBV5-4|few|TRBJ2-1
CASSLGLAGGERSFF
TGTGCCAGCAGCTTGGGACTAGCGGGAGGGGAGCGGTCGTTCTTC
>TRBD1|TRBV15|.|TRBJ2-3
CATSRRQGFTDTQYF
TGTGCCACCAGCAGGAGACAGGGATTCACAGATACGCAGTATTTT
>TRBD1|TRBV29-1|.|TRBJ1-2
CSVTTGNYGYTF
TGCAGCGTGACGACAGGGAACTATGGCTACACCTTC
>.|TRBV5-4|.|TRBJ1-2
CASSLDLAANYGYTF
TGTGCCAGCAGCTTGGATCTTGCAGCTAACTATGGCTACACCTTC